The sequence of this T cell receptor (beta chain) was determined in a study of blood T cell repertoires in COVID-19. The ends were cut back, 0 bases at V and 4 bases at J, with 15 bases in the middle. In germline, CDR1 is LGHNA, CDR2 YSLEER. This CDR3 comprises 16 residues. Clones were sequenced by immunoSEQ multiplex PCR, and TCRdb holds only the in-frame ones, with some missing. The sample has some 97,000 clones; roughly 84% are singletons. The chain carries TRBV4-3 and TRBJ1-1; TRBD1 is a possible D gene (5 bases). Sequencing used peripheral blood. This receptor was obtained from a human donor in a cohort sampled during active COVID-19. CDR3 protein: CASSQDSAGRSTEAFF. CDR3 sequence (DNA): TGCGCCAGCAGCCAAGATTCGGCAGGGAGGAGCACTGAAGCTTTCTTT.